The 17 T cell receptor beta chains listed next were all sequenced from one sample in a study of beta chain features in type 1 diabetes. All of the isolated RNA was reverse transcribed, so expressed TCRB transcripts were sequenced. The assay was immunoSEQ multiplex PCR, and TCRdb's table has in-frame clones only and misses some. The table includes more than 150,000 clones, around 10% detected once. Sequenced: central memory CD4+ T cells from blood. The receptor set was obtained from a man aged 18 to 29 in good health.

The chain is built from TRBV27 and TRBJ2-5, with 12 bases lining up with TRBD1. V was clipped by 1 base and J by 11 bases; unmatched bases: 8. The CDR3 runs 15 residues. Germline values: CDR1 MNHEY, CDR2 SMNVEV (reference sequence). CDR3 DNA sequence: TGTGCCAGCAGTTTATTGGGACAGGGGGCTATGGAGCAGTACTTC. Encoded protein: CASSLLGQGAMEQYF.

The chain has TRBV9 and TRBJ2-1; perhaps TRBD2 as D (7 bases). The CDR3 sequence is 16 residues long. The germline V gene encodes CDR1 SGDLS and CDR2 YYNGEE. Trimming left V 3 bases short and J 3 bases short, with 16 bases between. CDR3 sequence reads: CASSALGGLGYNEQFF. The CDR3 bases are TGTGCCAGCAGCGCTTTGGGGGGGCTCGGCTACAATGAGCAGTTCTTC.

This clone was seen a handful of times. CDR3 region: CATSREGPLGAFF. The CDR3 DNA reads TGTGCCACCAGCAGAGAAGGGCCCCTTGGGGCTTTCTTT. The rearrangement links TRBV15 to TRBJ1-1, with D unclear. V dropped 0 bases and J dropped 11 bases, with 13 bases sitting between them. This CDR3 contains 13 residues. Germline V lookup: CDR1 LNHNV, CDR2 YYDKDF (reference sequence).

The chain couples TRBV9 to TRBJ2-1; TRBD2 matches at 12 bases. The CDR3 loop spans 15 amino acids. Germline V gives CDR1 SGDLS, CDR2 YYNGEE. The V and J ends lost 2 bases and 8 bases, in that order; junction bases with no gene match: 5. This CDR3 is CASSVTSGSFDEQFF. The CDR3 DNA reads TGTGCCAGCAGCGTGACTAGCGGGAGTTTCGATGAGCAGTTCTTC.

The table lists this clone with many counts. The chain employs TRBV10-3 and TRBJ2-3; TRBD1 is a possible D gene (5 bases). The CDR3 loop spans 11 amino acids. V shed 6 bases and J shed 4 bases, with 5 bases lying between them. CDR1 ENHRY and CDR2 SYGVKD come from the germline V gene. The CDR3: CAISRADTQYF. CDR3 in DNA: TGTGCCATCAGCAGGGCAGATACGCAGTATTTT.

There are a few counts of this clone. The chain is built from TRBV5-6 and TRBJ2-2, with D perhaps matching TRBD1 (6 bases). Between the trimmed V and J ends, which lost 4 bases and 6 bases, there was a span of 16 bases. The CDR3 contains 15 residues. Germline V lookup: CDR1 SGHDT, CDR2 YYEEEE. The CDR3 DNA is TGTGCCAGCAGCCTTGCGCAGGGGCTGGCCGGGGAGCTGTTTTTT. Translation gives CASSLAQGLAGELFF.

The chain has TRBV30 and TRBJ1-5; TRBD1 is a possible D gene (5 bases). V was cut by 0 bases and J by 7 bases, with 10 bases left in between. Germline assignment: CDR1 GTSNPN and CDR2 SVGIG (reference sequence). This CDR3 spans 13 amino acids. Here the CDR3 reads CAWSVQEVQPQHF. In DNA, the CDR3 is TGTGCCTGGAGTGTACAGGAAGTCCAGCCCCAGCATTTT.

This clone turned up a few times. The chain employs TRBV7-2 and TRBJ2-3; D perhaps matches TRBD1 (5 bases). CDR1 and CDR2 (germline): SGHTA, FQGNSA. The ends were cut back, 4 bases at V and 0 bases at J, with 11 bases in the middle. The CDR3 is 15 residues long. This chain's CDR3 is CASSSTTASTDTQYF. The CDR3 DNA follows: TGTGCCAGCAGCTCGACGACAGCTAGCACAGATACGCAGTATTTT.

In this sample, this clone turned up a few times. The V call is TRBV20-1, the J call TRBJ1-2, with no clear D. V was cut by 4 bases and J by 1 base, with 4 bases left in between. The germline gives CDR1 DFQATT, CDR2 SNEGSKA (reference sequence). The CDR3 has 11 residues. CDR3: CSATHNYGYTF. The CDR3 DNA follows: TGCAGTGCTACCCATAACTATGGCTACACCTTC.

The chain recombines TRBV4-2 with TRBJ2-1, with a weak D call TRBD2 (6 bases). CDR3 length: 18 residues. Trimming stripped 1 base from V and 2 bases from J, with 18 bases between. The germline V gene encodes CDR1 LGHNA and CDR2 YNFKEQ. CDR3 sequence reads: CASSQVGLTGEPYNEQFF. The CDR3 coding sequence is TGTGCCAGCAGCCAAGTAGGCTTGACGGGAGAACCCTACAATGAGCAGTTCTTC.

Worth noting for this clone: The junction and the germline gene differ at one end; a read error may be behind it. The rearrangement links TRBV7-7 to TRBJ2-1; tentative D call: TRBD2 (5 bases). There are 13 residues in the CDR3. Germline V CDR1 and CDR2: SSHAT, FNYEAQ (reference sequence). As DNA, the CDR3 is TGTGCTAGCAGCCAGAGGACCGGGGAAAAGCAGTTCTTC. Residues: CASSQRTGEKQFF. Using reference TRBV7-7 and TRBJ2-1 for the parts outside the CDR3, the full variable domain is GAGVSQSPRYKVTKRGQDVTLRCDPISSHATLYWYQQALGQGPEFLTYFNYEAQPDKSGLPSDRFSAERPEGSISTLTIQRTEQRDSAMYRCASSQRTGEKQFFGPGTRLTVL.

The gene calls are TRBV7-6 and TRBJ2-6, with D uncertain. The CDR3 totals 15 residues. CDR1 SGHVS and CDR2 FNYEAQ come from the germline V gene. Trimming took 1 base from V and 1 from J, leaving 5 bases between them. CDR3 protein: CASSLGPSGANVLTF. In nucleotides, the CDR3 is TGTGCCAGCAGCTTAGGACCTTCTGGGGCCAACGTCCTGACTTTC.

Notes on this clone: The sample holds other DNA sequences that translate to the same CDR3. For the CDR3, the DNA is TGTGCCAGCAGCCGGACAGGGGTGGGAGAGACCCAGTACTTC. Protein product: CASSRTGVGETQYF. V is TRBV9 and J is TRBJ2-5; 9 nucleotides agree with TRBD1. Germline CDR1 is SGDLS and CDR2 is YYNGEE. The CDR3 has 14 amino acids. V lost 4 bases and J lost 4; bases outside the gene matches: 5.

This clone was seen a few times. The V and J genes are TRBV5-6 and TRBJ2-1; D uncertain. Germline values: CDR1 SGHDT, CDR2 YYEEEE. The CDR3 has 15 residues. Trimming stripped 1 base from V and 7 bases from J, with 15 bases between. CDR3 sequence reads: CASSLPTTVGNEQFF. The CDR3 DNA is TGTGCCAGCAGCTTGCCCACTACAGTGGGGAATGAGCAGTTCTTC. The whole variable domain, filled in from reference TRBV5-6 and TRBJ2-1, reads DAGVTQSPTHLIKTRGQQVTLRCSPKSGHDTVSWYQQALGQGPQFIFQYYEEEERQRGNFPDRFSGHQFPNYSSELNVNALLLGDSALYLCASSLPTTVGNEQFFGPGTRLTVL.

This chain joins TRBV10-3 and TRBJ2-7; D is tentatively TRBD1 or TRBD2 (5 bases each). The germline gives CDR1 ENHRY, CDR2 SYGVKD. The CDR3 covers 15 residues. The V and J ends lost 6 bases and 3 bases respectively, with 18 bases between them. The CDR3 bases are TGTGCCATCAGACCGGGACCCTACAATCTCTACGAGCAGTACTTC. It codes for CAIRPGPYNLYEQYF.

This clone was found a few times. The gene calls are TRBV29-1 and TRBJ1-5; D is possibly TRBD1 (5 bases). The V gene lost 6 bases and the J gene lost 5 bases, with 14 bases spanning the gap. The CDR3 length is 13 residues. Germline CDR1 and CDR2: SQVTM and ANQGSEA. The CDR3 DNA follows: TGCAGCGTGGCGACAGCCTCCTATCAGCCCCAGCATTTT. Translating it yields CSVATASYQPQHF. The full variable domain, rest sourced from reference TRBV29-1 and TRBJ1-5, is SAVISQKPSRDICQRGTSLTIQCQVDSQVTMMFWYRQQPGQSLTLIATANQGSEATYESGFVIDKFPISRPNLTFSTLTVSNMSPEDSSIYLCSVATASYQPQHFGDGTRLSIL.

For this clone: Germline and junction disagree at one end, which may indicate a read error. This chain joins TRBV7-7 and TRBJ2-1, with D possibly TRBD1 on 5 matching bases. The CDR3 totals 15 residues. Germline V gives CDR1 SSHAT, CDR2 FNYEAQ (reference sequence). The CDR3 protein is CASSLVGATYNEQFF. In DNA form, the CDR3 reads TGTGCTAGCAGCTTAGTTGGGGCCACCTACAATGAGCAGTTCTTC.